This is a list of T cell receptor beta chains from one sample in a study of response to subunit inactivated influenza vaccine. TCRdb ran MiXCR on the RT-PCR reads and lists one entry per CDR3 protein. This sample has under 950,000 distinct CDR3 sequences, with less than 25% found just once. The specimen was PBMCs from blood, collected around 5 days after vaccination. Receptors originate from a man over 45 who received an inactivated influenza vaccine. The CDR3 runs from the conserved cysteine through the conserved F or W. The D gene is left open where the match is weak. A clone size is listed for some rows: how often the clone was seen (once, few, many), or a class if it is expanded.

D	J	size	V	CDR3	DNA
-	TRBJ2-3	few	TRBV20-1	CSARYLGPDTQYF	TGCAGTGCTAGGTACCTAGGTCCGGATACGCAGTATTTT
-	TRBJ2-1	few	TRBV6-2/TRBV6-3	CASRSTSYNEQFF	TGTGCCAGCAGATCAACTAGCTACAATGAGCAGTTCTTC
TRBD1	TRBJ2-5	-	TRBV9	CASSVGQGVLETQYF	TGTGCCAGCAGCGTCGGACAGGGGGTATTAGAGACCCAGTACTTC
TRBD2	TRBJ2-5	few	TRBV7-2	CASSRTSGGLQETQYF	TGTGCCAGCAGCCGGACTAGCGGGGGGCTCCAAGAGACCCAGTACTTC
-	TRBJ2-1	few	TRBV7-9	CASSPEDWWDEQFF	TGTGCCAGCAGTCCGGAGGACTGGTGGGATGAGCAGTTCTTC
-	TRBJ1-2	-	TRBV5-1	CASSLVGTDGYTF	TGCGCCAGCAGCTTGGTGGGGACGGATGGCTACACCTTC
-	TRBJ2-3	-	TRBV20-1	CSAASPSRTDTQYF	TGCAGCGCCGCTAGCCCCTCCAGGACAGATACGCAGTATTTT
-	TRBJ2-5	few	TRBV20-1	CSASGAGGGQETQYF	TGCAGTGCTAGTGGGGCCGGAGGGGGCCAAGAGACCCAGTACTTC
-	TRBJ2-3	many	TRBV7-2	CASSLDPPPRDTQYF	TGTGCCAGCAGCTTAGATCCCCCCCCTCGGGATACGCAGTATTTT
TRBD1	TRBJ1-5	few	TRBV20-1	CSARPPGQTYQPQHF	TGCAGTGCTAGGCCTCCGGGACAGACGTATCAGCCCCAGCATTTT
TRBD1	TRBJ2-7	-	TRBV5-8	CASSGTGQGSSEQYF	TGTGCCAGCAGCGGAACGGGACAGGGTTCGAGCGAGCAGTACTTC
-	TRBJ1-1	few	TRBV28	CAGAASGLKAFF	TGTGCCGGCGCAGCATCAGGGCTCAAAGCTTTCTTT
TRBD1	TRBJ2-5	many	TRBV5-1	CASSIGQGGETQYF	TGCGCCAGCAGCATAGGACAGGGGGGAGAGACCCAGTACTTC
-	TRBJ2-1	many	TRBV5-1	CASSLGGSRNEQFF	TGCGCCAGCAGCTTGGGTGGGAGTCGGAATGAGCAGTTCTTC
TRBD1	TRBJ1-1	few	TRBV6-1	CASSQSWTGDNTEAFF	TGTGCCAGCAGTCAAAGTTGGACAGGGGACAACACTGAAGCTTTCTTT
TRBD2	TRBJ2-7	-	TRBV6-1	CASSPRRTSGSGLVYEQYF	TGTGCCAGCAGCCCCCGCCGGACTAGCGGGAGCGGTTTGGTTTACGAGCAGTACTTC
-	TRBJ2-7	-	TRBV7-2	CASSFRQDSSYEQYF	TGTGCCAGCAGCTTCCGACAGGACAGCTCCTACGAGCAGTACTTC
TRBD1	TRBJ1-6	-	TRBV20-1	CSASRDSSYNSPLHF	TGCAGTGCTAGTCGGGACAGCTCCTATAATTCACCCCTCCACTTT
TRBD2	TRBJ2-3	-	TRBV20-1	CSAIPSGGAATDTQYF	TGCAGTGCTATCCCTAGCGGGGGGGCCGCGACAGATACGCAGTATTTT
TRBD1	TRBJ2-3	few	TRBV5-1	CASSPEGATQYF	TGCGCCAGCAGCCCCGAGGGGGCTACGCAGTATTTT